This T cell receptor beta chain was documented in a study of blood T cell repertoires in COVID-19. Per the original data handling: For nucleated cells, counts were estimated from reference gene primer amplification. The protocol was immunoSEQ multiplex PCR, while the TCRdb copy is restricted to in-frame clones and leaves out a portion. Clone size and V and J calls were adopted from that table, with D and trimming inferred from the DNA. Of approximately 210,000 clones listed, around three quarters were seen once; the top ten hold roughly a sixth. Individuals drawn from 24 US areas were roughly 18 to 89 years old. Clinical histories supplied by participants themselves formed the basis of cohort assignment. This CDR3 has 14 amino acids. The V end was cut by 1 base, the J end by 1 base, with 4 bases between. The germline CDR1 and CDR2 sequences are KGHDR and SFDVKD.

The V gene is TRBV24-1, the J gene TRBJ1-5, with D hard to call. This TCR came from a woman aged 45-60 years with acute COVID-19. The specimen sequenced was PBMCs or T cells enriched from blood (not recorded which). The CDR3 spells CATSDFRSNQPQHF. CDR3 nucleotide sequence: TGTGCCACCAGTGATTTTAGAAGCAATCAGCCCCAGCATTTT.